This T cell receptor (beta chain) was profiled in a study of OX40 agonist ivuxolimab in advanced cancers. Study-level results: Low normalized clonal expansion also occurred in some nonresponding patients. Clonal expansion by week 6 occurred in CD4+ and CD8+ blood T cells (at 0.1 to 3.0 mg/kg).

About this clone: Its matching antigen is unknown.

Germline V CDR1 and CDR2: PRHDT, FYEKMQ (reference sequence). Trimming at V came to 5 bases and at J to 9 bases, leaving 7 bases not matched to a gene. This CDR3 region has 14 residues. Blood got drawn at baseline, again on cycle 4 day 1, and then on cycle 7 day 1. Profiled with immunoSEQ multiplex PCR; TCRdb holds only in-frame clones, not every one. This table has 90,000 to 150,000 clones, around 89% appearing once. V gene TRBV13 combines with J gene TRBJ1-6, with 7 bases fitting TRBD1. The starting material was CD4+ or CD8+ T cells sorted from blood, obtained in a trial of the OX40 agonist ivuxolimab. This TCR came from an adult with an advanced solid tumor such as melanoma, head and neck, liver or kidney cancer. The CDR3 nucleotides read TGTGCCAGCAGCACCCGGACAGGCAGTTCACCCCTCCACTTT. This sequence encodes CASSTRTGSSPLHF. Filled out from reference TRBV13 and TRBJ1-6, the complete variable domain reads AAGVIQSPRHLIKEKRETATLKCYPIPRHDTVYWYQQGPGQDPQFLISFYEKMQSDKGSIPDRFSAQQFSDYHSELNMSSLELGDSALYFCASSTRTGSSPLHFGNGTRLTVT.